Only a few counts were recorded for the clone carrying this T cell receptor (beta chain). Using RNA transcripts as the source, TCR beta CDR3 regions were amplified. First-round RT-PCR targeting the TCR CDR3 was performed with the HTBI primer set. TCRdb fed the multiplex PCR reads into MiXCR, producing one record per CDR3 protein. This repertoire shows 250,000 or so distinct CDR3 sequences, roughly 15% found once; its top ten account for roughly 14%. The sample comes from a study of T cells in Graves' hyperthyroidism and ophthalmopathy. On the study more broadly: Peripheral blood was secured at the point of initial diagnosis, before any treatment.

This CDR3 region has 14 residues. Trimming took 1 base from V and 0 from J, leaving 7 bases between them. Germline CDR1 LNHDA, CDR2 SQIVND (reference sequence). The V gene is TRBV19, the J gene TRBJ2-7, with D unclear. The sequencing input was blood. This TCR derives from a woman aged 40 to 50 with Graves' hyperthyroidism that later progressed to Graves' ophthalmopathy. The DNA for the CDR3 is TGTGCCAGTAGTATAGTTGGGGACTCCTACGAGCAGTACTTC. Translated: CASSIVGDSYEQYF.